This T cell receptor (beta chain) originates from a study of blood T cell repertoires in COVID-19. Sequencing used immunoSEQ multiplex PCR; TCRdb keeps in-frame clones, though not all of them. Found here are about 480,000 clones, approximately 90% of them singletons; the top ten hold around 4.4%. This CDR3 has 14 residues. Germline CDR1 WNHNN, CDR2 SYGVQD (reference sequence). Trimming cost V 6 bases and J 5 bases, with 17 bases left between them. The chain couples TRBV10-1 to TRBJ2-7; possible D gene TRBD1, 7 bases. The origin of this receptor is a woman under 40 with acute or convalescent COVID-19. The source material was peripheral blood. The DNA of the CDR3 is TGCGCCAGCAGCCCCAGGGGGGCCAGGAACGAGCAGTACTTC. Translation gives CASSPRGARNEQYF.